These T cell receptor beta chains were read from a single sample in a study of shared clonotypes between healthy human individuals. The data were produced by immunoSEQ multiplex PCR, yet TCRdb's version contains in-frame clones alone and is incomplete. The sample carries around 2.1 million clones, just over 90% recorded once. The sample taken for sequencing was naive CD8+ T cells from PBMCs. The receptor set was obtained from a man aged 18-30 years in good health. Some clones in this sample may be carry-over from other donors' samples. Both conserved end residues are part of each CDR3. A D gene is named only where the DNA matches it firmly. Size is stated for part of the rows, as once, few or many counts, or as a class when the clone is expanded.

-	-	TRBJ1-1	TRBV7-2	TGTGCCAGCAGCTTAGTCTACCTCCCTGAAGCTTTCTTT	CASSLVYLPEAFF
-	-	TRBJ1-4	TRBV27	TGTGCCAGCAGTGCCCAGGGAACTAATGAAAAACTGTTTTTT	CASSAQGTNEKLFF
TRBD2	-	TRBJ2-7	TRBV10-3	TGTGCCATCTCGGGTAGCGGGAGTGGAGGATACGAGCAGTACTTC	CAISGSGSGGYEQYF
-	-	TRBJ1-5	TRBV27	TGTGCCAGCAGTTTCAAGGGGTATAATCAGCCCCAGCATTTT	CASSFKGYNQPQHF
TRBD2	-	TRBJ2-1	TRBV6-6	TGTGCCAGCAGCTCGGGACTATTCTCCTACAATGAGCAGTTCTTC	CASSSGLFSYNEQFF
TRBD1	once	TRBJ2-2	TRBV25-1	TGTGCCAGCAGTGCAGGGGGCGCTACCGGGGAGCTGTTTTTT	CASSAGGATGELFF
TRBD2	-	TRBJ2-2	TRBV7-6	TGTGCCAGCAGCTTAGATGGTCGGAGAACTAGCGGGAGGACCGGGGAGCTGTTTTTT	CASSLDGRRTSGRTGELFF
-	-	TRBJ2-5	TRBV7-9	TGTGCCAGCAGCTACGGCCAGAGGGGGCAGTACTTC	CASSYGQRGQYF
-	-	TRBJ2-5	TRBV7-8	TGTGCCAGCAGCCGATCAGCGCGTTTGGGCCAAGAGACCCAGTACTTC	CASSRSARLGQETQYF
-	-	TRBJ2-2	TRBV15	TGTGCCACCAGCAATATCGCAGACACCGGGGAGCTGTTTTTT	CATSNIADTGELFF
-	-	TRBJ2-1	TRBV2	TGTGCCAGCAGTGAAGCGCTTCTGGGCTGGGGGGATGAGCAGTTCTTC	CASSEALLGWGDEQFF
TRBD2	few	TRBJ2-3	TRBV9	TGTGCCAGCAGCCCGTTGGGGAGGGGCGGTCTGGATACGCAGTATTTT	CASSPLGRGGLDTQYF
-	-	TRBJ2-7	TRBV5-1	TGCGCCAGCAGCTTGGCCCAGGGAAGGGCCTACGAGCAGTACTTC	CASSLAQGRAYEQYF
-	-	TRBJ1-5	TRBV28	TGTGCCAGCAGTTACCCTCACCAAACTAATCAGCCCCAGCATTTT	CASSYPHQTNQPQHF
TRBD1	-	TRBJ1-5	TRBV28	TGTGCCAGCAGTGACAGGGTGTCGAACAATCAGCCCCAGCATTTT	CASSDRVSNNQPQHF
TRBD1	-	TRBJ2-7	TRBV28	TGTGCCAGCAGCCGACAGGGGTATCTCCACGAGCAGTACTTC	CASSRQGYLHEQYF
TRBD2	-	TRBJ2-5	TRBV5-4	TGTGCCAGCAGCTCGACACTAGCGGAGTCACAAGAGACCCAGTACTTC	CASSSTLAESQETQYF
-	-	TRBJ1-5	TRBV19	TGTGCCAGTAGTATTACGTCATATAGCAATCAGCCCCAGCATTTT	CASSITSYSNQPQHF
TRBD2	-	TRBJ2-5	TRBV19	TGTGCCAGTAGCGGGAGGACGGGGGGTCAAGAGACCCAGTACTTC	CASSGRTGGQETQYF
TRBD2	-	TRBJ2-7	TRBV9	TGTGCCAGCAGCTCCCACAGCGGGAGCCCTTCCTACGAGCAGTACTTC	CASSSHSGSPSYEQYF
TRBD1	-	TRBJ1-5	TRBV5-6	TGTGCCAGTGGACAGGGCGGGGGACAGCCCCAGCATTTT	CASGQGGGQPQHF
-	-	TRBJ2-7	TRBV10-3	TGTGCCATCAGTGAAACAGGCCCGTACTCCTACGAGCAGTACTTC	CAISETGPYSYEQYF
-	-	TRBJ2-7	TRBV30	TGTGCCTGGAGTGAAATGGTAGAGCAGTACTTC	CAWSEMVEQYF
-	-	TRBJ2-7	TRBV7-8	TGTGCCAGCAGCTTAGACCCGAGTAGCGCCTACGAGCAGTACTTC	CASSLDPSSAYEQYF
-	-	TRBJ1-1	TRBV27	TGTGCCAGCAGAAAAACCGGGGCCACTGAAGCTTTCTTT	CASRKTGATEAFF
TRBD2	-	TRBJ2-7	TRBV5-1	TGCGCCAGCAGGGTCTCCGGGACTAGCGGGAGCAACCTCTACGAGCAGTACTTC	CASRVSGTSGSNLYEQYF
-	-	TRBJ2-3	TRBV11-3	TGTGCCAGCAGCTTAACGTCGGAGTGCAGCACAGATACGCAGTATTTT	CASSLTSECSTDTQYF
-	once	TRBJ1-5	TRBV27	TGTGCCAGCAGTTTAGGGCCCCGGCCCTCTCAGCCCCAGCATTTT	CASSLGPRPSQPQHF
-	-	TRBJ2-3	TRBV5-1	TGCGCCAGCAGATGGCAGGGAGGAGATACGCAGTATTTT	CASRWQGGDTQYF
TRBD1	-	TRBJ1-5	TRBV27	TGTGCCAGCAGTCCGTTTCCAGGGGGCTCTCAGCCCCAGCATTTT	CASSPFPGGSQPQHF
-	-	TRBJ2-1	TRBV4-1	TGCGCCAGCAGCCAAGGTCAGACAGATACCTACAATGAGCAGTTCTTC	CASSQGQTDTYNEQFF
-	-	TRBJ1-2	TRBV5-1	TGCGCCAGCAGCCATGGAGGCACTAAAGGCTACACCTTC	CASSHGGTKGYTF
TRBD2	-	TRBJ2-1	TRBV28	TGTGCCAGCAGTTTGGTAGCGGGGGTGGGGAATGAGCAGTTCTTC	CASSLVAGVGNEQFF
-	-	TRBJ2-3	TRBV5-6	TGTGCCAGCAGCTTGGGTTTAGGTCCGCAGAGCACAGATACGCAGTATTTT	CASSLGLGPQSTDTQYF
-	-	TRBJ2-7	TRBV5-1	TGCGCCAGCAGCCCCCGGGGGGGACAGTCATACGAGCAGTACTTC	CASSPRGGQSYEQYF
-	once	TRBJ2-5	TRBV6-1	TGTGCCAGCAATTCGCGCTTGCAGAGCGAGACCCAGTACTTC	CASNSRLQSETQYF
TRBD2	-	TRBJ2-3	TRBV7-9	TGTGCCAGCAGCACCAACCCTAGCGGGAGGCTTAAAAGCACAGATACGCAGTATTTT	CASSTNPSGRLKSTDTQYF
TRBD2	-	TRBJ2-1	TRBV19	TGTGCCAGTAGTGGGACTAGCGGGTCCTACAATGAGCAGTTCTTC	CASSGTSGSYNEQFF
-	-	TRBJ1-1	TRBV14	TGTGCCAGCAGTTCAAGGATAAGGGGGGGAAGCACTGAAGCTTTCTTT	CASSSRIRGGSTEAFF
TRBD1	-	TRBJ2-7	TRBV13	TGTGCCAGCACCGGGACAGGGTCCTACGAGCAGTACTTC	CASTGTGSYEQYF
TRBD1	once	TRBJ2-3	TRBV5-1	TGCGCCAGCAGCTTGGCCAGACAGGGATCCGATACGCAGTATTTT	CASSLARQGSDTQYF
-	-	TRBJ1-3	TRBV7-6	TGTGCCAGCAGCGCCTACAGGGCTCCTGGAAACACCATATATTTT	CASSAYRAPGNTIYF
-	-	TRBJ1-5	TRBV6-5	TGTGCCAGCAGTTGGAGACAGGGCAATCAGCCCCAGCATTTT	CASSWRQGNQPQHF
-	once	TRBJ1-6	TRBV30	TGTGCCTGCATTCGACAAGGCTATAATTCACCCCTCCACTTT	CACIRQGYNSPLHF
-	-	TRBJ1-4	TRBV30	TGTGCCTGGAGGGCAGGGCGTAATGAAAAACTGTTTTTT	CAWRAGRNEKLFF
TRBD1	-	TRBJ1-2	TRBV27	TGTGCCAGGCAGGGGGTTAATGGCTACACCTTC	CARQGVNGYTF
-	once	TRBJ1-1	TRBV4-2	TGTGCCAGCAGCCAAGTTAGGTCTCTGAACACTGAAGCTTTCTTT	CASSQVRSLNTEAFF
-	once	TRBJ2-3	TRBV28	TGTGCCAGCTTCGGGGGCCTACCCGAACCAGATACGCAGTATTTT	CASFGGLPEPDTQYF
-	-	TRBJ2-5	TRBV11-2	TGTGCCAGCAGCCTGGGGGGGCCGACACACCAAGAGACCCAGTACTTC	CASSLGGPTHQETQYF
-	-	TRBJ2-7	TRBV6-6	TGTGCCAGCGCGACCATCTCCTACGAGCAGTACTTC	CASATISYEQYF
-	-	TRBJ1-4	TRBV4-3	TGCGCCAGCAGCCAAGATTTCGACCCCAACGGCGAAAAACTGTTTTTT	CASSQDFDPNGEKLFF
-	-	TRBJ1-5	TRBV9	TGTGCCAGCAGCGGTCCCTCGGTATTGGGTCACGATTGTCAGCCCCAGCATTTT	CASSGPSVLGHDCQPQHF
-	-	TRBJ2-5	TRBV27	TGTGCCAGCAGTTGGGGGAGAGCCCAAGAGACCCAGTACTTC	CASSWGRAQETQYF